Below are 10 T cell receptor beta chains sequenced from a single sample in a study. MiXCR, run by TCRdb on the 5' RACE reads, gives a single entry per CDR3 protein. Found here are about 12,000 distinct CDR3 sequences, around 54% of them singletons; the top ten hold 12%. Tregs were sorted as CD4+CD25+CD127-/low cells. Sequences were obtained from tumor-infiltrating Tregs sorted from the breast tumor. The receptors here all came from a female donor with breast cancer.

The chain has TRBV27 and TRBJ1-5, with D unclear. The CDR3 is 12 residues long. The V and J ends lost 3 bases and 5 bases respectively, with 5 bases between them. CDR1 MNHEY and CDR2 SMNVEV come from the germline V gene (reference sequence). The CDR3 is CASSFRDQPQHF. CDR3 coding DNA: TGTGCCAGCAGTTTTAGGGATCAGCCCCAGCATTTT.

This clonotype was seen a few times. The CDR3 sequence is CASSLDPDRKRNNEQFF. The CDR3 region has the DNA TGTGCCAGCAGCCTGGACCCCGACAGGAAACGAAACAATGAGCAGTTCTTC. The chain has TRBV7-2 and TRBJ2-1; a possible D gene is TRBD1 (6 bases). There are 17 residues in the CDR3. The ends were cut back, 5 bases at V and 5 bases at J, with 22 bases in the middle. In germline, CDR1 is SGHTA, CDR2 FQGNSA.

The CDR3 region is CASTGTYNEQFF. CDR3 in DNA: TGTGCCAGCACGGGCACCTACAATGAGCAGTTCTTC. V usage is TRBV28 and J usage is TRBJ2-1, with D hard to call. The germline V gene has CDR1 MDHEN and CDR2 SYDVKM. The CDR3 consists of 12 residues. V was trimmed by 7 bases and J by 2 bases, leaving 6 bases between them.

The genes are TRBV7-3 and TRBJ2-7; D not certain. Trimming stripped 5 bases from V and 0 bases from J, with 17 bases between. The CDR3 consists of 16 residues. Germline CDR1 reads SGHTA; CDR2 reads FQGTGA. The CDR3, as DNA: TGTGCCAGCAGCCCACCCGTCTCGCGTCCCTCCTACGAGCAGTACGTC. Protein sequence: CASSPPVSRPSYEQYV.

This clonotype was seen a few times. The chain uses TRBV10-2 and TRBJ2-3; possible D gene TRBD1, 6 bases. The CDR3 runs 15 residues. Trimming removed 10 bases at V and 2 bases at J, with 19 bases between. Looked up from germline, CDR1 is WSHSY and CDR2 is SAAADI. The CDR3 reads CATTPSTGSTDTQYF. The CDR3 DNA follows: TGCGCCACCACACCTTCGACAGGTTCCACAGATACGCAGTATTTT.

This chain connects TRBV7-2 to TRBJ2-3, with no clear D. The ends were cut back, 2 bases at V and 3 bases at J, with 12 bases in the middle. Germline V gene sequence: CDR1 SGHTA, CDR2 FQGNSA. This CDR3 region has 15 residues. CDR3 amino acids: CASSLFFVETDTQYF. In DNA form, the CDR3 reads TGTGCCAGCAGCTTATTTTTCGTAGAAACAGATACGCAGTATTTT. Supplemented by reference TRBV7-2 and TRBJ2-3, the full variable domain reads GAGVSQSPSNKVTEKGKDVELRCDPISGHTALYWYRQSLGQGLEFLIYFQGNSAPDKSGLPSDRFSAERTGGSVSTLTIQRTQQEDSAVYLCASSLFFVETDTQYFGPGTRLTVL.

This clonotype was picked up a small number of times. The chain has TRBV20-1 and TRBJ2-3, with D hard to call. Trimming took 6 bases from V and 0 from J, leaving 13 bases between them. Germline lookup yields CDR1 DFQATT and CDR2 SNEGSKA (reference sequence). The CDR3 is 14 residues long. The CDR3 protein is CSANPQTSTDTQYF. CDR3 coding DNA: TGCAGTGCAAATCCCCAAACTAGCACAGATACGCAGTATTTT.

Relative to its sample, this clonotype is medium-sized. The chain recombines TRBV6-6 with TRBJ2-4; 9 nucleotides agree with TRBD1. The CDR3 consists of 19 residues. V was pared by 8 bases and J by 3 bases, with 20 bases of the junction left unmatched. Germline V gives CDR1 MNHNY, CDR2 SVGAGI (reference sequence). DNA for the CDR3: TGTGCCAGCGGGGGGGGGTTAGGACAGGGGATCGTTGACAAAAACATTCAGTACTTC. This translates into CASGGGLGQGIVDKNIQYF.

DNA of the CDR3: TGTGCCAGCAGTTTAGCGGGACAGGATAATGAAAAACTGTTTTTT. Protein product: CASSLAGQDNEKLFF. The rearrangement joins TRBV12-3 or TRBV12-4 to TRBJ1-4; 8 nucleotides align to TRBD1. This CDR3 has 15 residues. V dropped 0 bases and J dropped 4; count of bases not matched to a gene: 1.

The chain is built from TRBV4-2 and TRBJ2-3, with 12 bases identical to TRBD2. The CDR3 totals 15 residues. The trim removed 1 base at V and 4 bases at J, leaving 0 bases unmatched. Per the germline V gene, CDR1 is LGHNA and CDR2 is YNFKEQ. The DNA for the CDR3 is TGTGCCAGCAGCCAAGGACTAGCGGGAGCAGATACGCAGTATTTT. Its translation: CASSQGLAGADTQYF.